One T cell receptor (beta chain) is described in this entry. This clone appeared a few times. Its antigen remains undetermined. No base quality values were provided; no much bigger clone lies one nucleotide off. V is cut back by 7 bases and J by 6 bases, with 7 bases in the junction unmatched. There are 16 amino acids in the CDR3, from cysteine to phenylalanine inclusive. Only CDR3 DNA is held: 48 bases, read in frame from base 1. Reading the germline V gene gives CDR1 SGHRS and CDR2 YFSETQ. The library was prepared using the immunoSEQ multiplex PCR assay. Adaptive Biotechnologies carried out TCRB amplification, library preparation, sequencing and preliminary bioinformatics at Survey level resolution. For TCRB sequencing, genomic DNA from the sorted cTfh populations was amplified by multiplex PCR. The paper's data handling went like this. In R, clonality was calculated as 1 minus the normalized Shannon entropy, and the Gini index was computed using the R package ineq. To get the overlap score, the summed counts of shared sequences were divided by the total counts of all sequences in both of the compared samples. The significance of shared clonotypes was tested with Fisher's exact test, assuming a theoretical repertoire of 10^7 TCRB sequences. TCRdb stores this immuneACCESS table with in-frame sequences only. Part of the clones is absent; in the studies checked, under half of the shortfall reflects unresolved V genes, and no reason is known for the rest. The V and J calls and clone size were taken over from that table, and D and trimming were inferred from the DNA. This sample gives fewer than 9,000 clones in total; around nine tenths of them show up just once. Approximately 0.69% of the sample goes to the ten largest clones.

The sample's time point label, in plain terms: 2015-2016 season, 7 days after influenza vaccination. Adults were given seasonal inactivated influenza vaccine (Fluvarix), and sorted blood CD4 subsets were followed by TCRB sequencing before and after vaccination. To be eligible, subjects had to live in the community and must not have received influenza vaccine in the previous 6 months. Reasons for exclusion included contraindications to influenza vaccine, substance abuse, HIV/AIDS, active malignancy, immunomodulatory medication, and active illness such as respiratory infection. Between roughly 35 and 110 mL of blood was sampled per time point. Circulating Tfh were defined as non-naive CD4+CXCR5+PD-1+ cells, and these cells were sorted into ICOS+CD38+ and ICOS-CD38- fractions. Ficoll-Paque PLUS or SepMate separation was used to isolate PBMC. Cell subsets were sorted from PBMC on a BD FACS Aria before DNA extraction.

This entry is derived from a study of follicular helper T cells after annual influenza vaccination (dated by TCRdb to 2015 to 2018). Background for the entire study: Blood was collected on days 0, 7 and 28 after each seasonal influenza vaccination. One week after vaccination, a second recruited cohort of about eleven subjects (Table S1) displayed a similar ICOS+CD38+ cTfh response. Some subjects were followed across successive annual vaccinations spanning the 2013-2014, 2014-2015 and 2015-2016 seasons to study recall of cTfh clones. The 2015 samples were processed right after collection, while the 2013-2014 samples were cryopreserved. Multi-year samples were available for six subjects, with four spanning two vaccination seasons and two spanning three seasons.

Overall study results and their limits: Day 7 ICOS+CD38+ clones were most often found later in ICOS-CD38- cTfh, suggesting that subset may serve as a memory reservoir. ICOS+CD38+ cTfh clonality correlated with the frequency of that population, and its change correlated with the change in circulating plasmablast frequency. Only roughly 9.5-20% of analyzed cells yielded productive TCRB sequences, so sampling of rare clonotypes was not possible. With successive annual vaccinations, a recurrent oligoclonal ICOS+CD38+ cTfh response was recalled, and this response contained tetramer and AIM influenza-specific clonotypes.

The receptor was derived from an adult who received the influenza vaccine. The material sequenced was CXCR5+ CD38- circulating T follicular helper cells from blood, taken 7 days after influenza vaccination. The sample's cell subset or site label, in plain terms: circulating Tfh, non-naive CD4+CXCR5+PD-1+ (ICOS+CD38+ or ICOS-CD38-). The chain links TRBV5-1 with TRBJ2-2, and 15 junctional nucleotides match TRBD2. For the CDR3, the sequence is CASGLRTSGRAGELFF. The nucleotide sequence is given as TGCGCCAGCGGACTTCGGACTAGCGGGAGGGCCGGGGAGCTGTTTTTT.